Listed below are T cell receptor beta chains from one sample, sequenced in a study of T cell repertoires in cytomegalovirus infection. Using its own MiXCR run on the reads, TCRdb lists one record per CDR3 protein. The table records 200,000 to 300,000 distinct CDR3 sequences, roughly 9% of them present only once. The sample taken for sequencing was PBMCs. These receptors came from a human donor in good health (CMV status not recorded). Some clones in this sample may be carry-over from other donors' samples. CDR3s include the opening cysteine and the closing phenylalanine or tryptophan. Each record gives: D gene, clone size, V gene, J gene, CDR3 DNA, CDR3 protein. A D gene is named only where the DNA matches it firmly. Not every row has a clone size; where given, it reads once, few, many or a size class.

TRBD1,few,TRBV30,TRBJ1-5,TGTGCCTTGGACAGGGATAGCAATCAGCCCCAGCATTTT,CALDRDSNQPQHF
-,many,TRBV7-2,TRBJ2-7,TGTGCCAGCAGCTCGACAGGTAACTACGAGCAGTACTTC,CASSSTGNYEQYF
-,many,TRBV20-1,TRBJ2-1,TGCAGTGCTGGACTAACCAGCTCCTACAATGAGCAGTTCTTC,CSAGLTSSYNEQFF
-,-,TRBV30,TRBJ2-5,TGTGCCTGGCGGACAATTTTGGGAGAGACCCAGTACTTC,CAWRTILGETQYF
-,many,TRBV28,TRBJ2-1,TGTGCCAGCAGCGGGACCTGGCAGCAGTTCTTC,CASSGTWQQFF
-,few,TRBV29-1,TRBJ2-1,TGCAGCGCCCGGGCAGGGCCACAAACCTACAATGAGCAGTTCTTC,CSARAGPQTYNEQFF
-,many,TRBV7-2,TRBJ1-1,TGTGCCAGCAGCTCAGTGTTGAGTAACACTGAAGCTTTCTTT,CASSSVLSNTEAFF
-,many,TRBV24-1,TRBJ2-1,TGTGCCACCAGTGATACACGACTAGGCAGGTTTGTTGAGCAGTTCTTC,CATSDTRLGRFVEQFF
-,many,TRBV12-3/TRBV12-4,TRBJ2-7,TGTGCCAGCAGCTCTAATTTCTACGAGCAGTACTTC,CASSSNFYEQYF
-,many,TRBV6-2/TRBV6-3,TRBJ2-7,TGTGCCAGCAGTCCGGGTCCTGGAGGGGCCTACGAGCAGTACTTC,CASSPGPGGAYEQYF
-,-,TRBV7-9,TRBJ1-6,TGTGCCAGCAGCCTAGCTCGGCAGGGACCTAATTCACCCCTCCACTTT,CASSLARQGPNSPLHF
TRBD1,-,TRBV19,TRBJ2-2,TGTGCCAGTAGTAACCGGGACAGGGGGCATGGCGGGGAGCTGTTTTTT,CASSNRDRGHGGELFF
TRBD1,many,TRBV7-2,TRBJ2-5,TGTGCCAGCAGCCCCGGACAGGGGAGGGAGACCCAGTACTTC,CASSPGQGRETQYF
-,many,TRBV7-9,TRBJ1-4,TGTGCCAGCAGCTCTGGACAGAATGAAAAACTGTTTTTT,CASSSGQNEKLFF
-,few,TRBV19,TRBJ1-2,TGTGCCAGTTGCACGGTGGGGATTCTGGGCTACACCTTC,CASCTVGILGYTF
-,many,TRBV10-3,TRBJ1-5,TGTGCCATCAGTGAGTCTGCGAACAATCAGCCCCAGCATTTT,CAISESANNQPQHF
-,many,TRBV6-2/TRBV6-3,TRBJ1-1,TGTGCCAGCAGTTATGACTCATCGAACACTGAAGCTTTCTTT,CASSYDSSNTEAFF
TRBD1,many,TRBV19,TRBJ2-7,TGTGCCAGTAGCCCTCGGGGACAGGGGTACGACGAGCAGTACTTC,CASSPRGQGYDEQYF
TRBD1,many,TRBV7-2,TRBJ1-4,TGTGCCAGCAGCGCAAGGGGGCGAACTAATGAAAAACTGTTTTTT,CASSARGRTNEKLFF
TRBD1,many,TRBV19,TRBJ1-5,TGTGCCAGTAGTCCCCAGAGGGACAGGGTGCAGCCCCAGCATTTT,CASSPQRDRVQPQHF
TRBD2,few,TRBV6-1,TRBJ2-1,TGTGCCAGCACCCTTAGCGGGAGCTCCTACAATGAGCAGTTCTTC,CASTLSGSSYNEQFF
TRBD2,-,TRBV12-3/TRBV12-4,TRBJ2-3,TGTGCCAGCAGATTCCTAGCGGGCTTCGCAGATACGCAGTATTTT,CASRFLAGFADTQYF
TRBD2,-,TRBV19,TRBJ2-1,TGTGCCAGTAGTATCGGCCAGGGAGGGAACAATGAGCAGTTCTTC,CASSIGQGGNNEQFF
-,many,TRBV28,TRBJ2-3,TGTGCCAGCAGTGACTTCACAGATACGCAGTATTTT,CASSDFTDTQYF
TRBD1,many,TRBV7-2,TRBJ2-3,TGTGCCAGCAGCCGAATACCGGGACAGGGGGGAGATACGCAGTATTTT,CASSRIPGQGGDTQYF
TRBD2,few,TRBV5-4,TRBJ2-7,TGTGCCAGCAGCTCGGGACTAGCGGACATAGCCTACGAGCAGTACTTC,CASSSGLADIAYEQYF
-,few,TRBV29-1,TRBJ2-1,TGCAGCGTTGGCCCAAGGGGCCCCTACAATGAGCAGTTCTTC,CSVGPRGPYNEQFF
-,many,TRBV7-9,TRBJ2-3,TGTGCCAGCAGCTTAACAGGAGGGCCTAGCACAGATACGCAGTATTTT,CASSLTGGPSTDTQYF
TRBD2,many,TRBV7-6,TRBJ2-3,TGTGCCAGCAGCCCCCGACTAGCGGGGGGGACAGATACGCAGTATTTT,CASSPRLAGGTDTQYF
TRBD1,many,TRBV7-2,TRBJ2-7,TGTGCCAGCAGCTTATCGACAGGGGGATACGAGCAGTACTTC,CASSLSTGGYEQYF
-,many,TRBV7-2,TRBJ2-7,TGTGCCAGCAGCTTAGGTGGCGGCTCCCCCTACGAGCAGTACTTC,CASSLGGGSPYEQYF
TRBD2,many,TRBV20-1,TRBJ2-1,TGCAGTGCTATTAGCGGGGGAAGCTACAATGAGCAGTTCTTC,CSAISGGSYNEQFF
-,few,TRBV29-1,TRBJ1-5,TGCAGCGTTGGCGATAGAGTCGGCAATCAGCCCCAGCATTTT,CSVGDRVGNQPQHF
-,many,TRBV7-2,TRBJ2-1,TGTGCCAGCAGCTTAACAGGGAACAATGAGCAGTTCTTC,CASSLTGNNEQFF
-,-,TRBV20-1,TRBJ1-1,TGCAGTGCTAGTAAGGGAAGGGGGGGAATTCGGAACACTGAAGCTTTCTTT,CSASKGRGGIRNTEAFF
TRBD1,few,TRBV14,TRBJ2-3,TGTGCCAGCAGCCGGGACAGGGGGCGCGCAGATACGCAGTATTTT,CASSRDRGRADTQYF
TRBD2,many,TRBV3-1,TRBJ2-1,TGTGCCAGCAGCCAAGAGGTAGCGGGAGAGAATGAGCAGTTCTTC,CASSQEVAGENEQFF
-,many,TRBV7-6,TRBJ1-1,TGTGCCAGCAGCCCAGCGGGGGGGACATCCGAAGCTTTCTTT,CASSPAGGTSEAFF
TRBD1,many,TRBV7-2,TRBJ2-7,TGTGCCAGCAGCTTCTCCGGGACAGGGGTTAAAGAGCAGTACTTC,CASSFSGTGVKEQYF
-,many,TRBV11-2,TRBJ2-6,TGTGCCAGCAGCTTAGAGAGTACGCTAGGCTCTGGGGCCAACGTCCTGACTTTC,CASSLESTLGSGANVLTF
-,many,TRBV28,TRBJ2-3,TGTGCCAGCACAAGAAGCACAGATACGCAGTATTTT,CASTRSTDTQYF
-,many,TRBV7-9,TRBJ1-2,TGTGCCAGCAGCTACCGGGACGCCGCCTATGGCTACACCTTC,CASSYRDAAYGYTF
TRBD2,many,TRBV6-6,TRBJ2-3,TGTGCCAGCAGTTACTGGGGGGGGGTCGGCACAGATACGCAGTATTTT,CASSYWGGVGTDTQYF
-,-,TRBV5-1,TRBJ2-1,TGCGCCAGCAGCTTCCTGGACGGCCTGGCGGGTGAGCAGTTCTTC,CASSFLDGLAGEQFF
TRBD2,few,TRBV7-2,TRBJ2-1,TGTGCCAGCAGCTTAGTGGGCGGGAGGGCCCCCTACAATGAGCAGTTCTTC,CASSLVGGRAPYNEQFF
-,-,TRBV29-1,TRBJ2-2,TGCAGCGGAGCCAACACCGGGGAGCTGTTTTTT,CSGANTGELFF
TRBD2,many,TRBV7-2,TRBJ2-3,TGTGCCAGCAGCTTAAGAGGCGGGGGGGCCACAGATACGCAGTATTTT,CASSLRGGGATDTQYF
-,medium-sized,TRBV7-2,TRBJ2-2,TGTGCCAGCAGCTTGACTATCACGACCGGGGAGCTGTTTTTT,CASSLTITTGELFF
-,-,TRBV2,TRBJ1-4,TGTGCCAGCACCCCCGGCGGACGGCCATCTAATGAAAAACTGTTTTTT,CASTPGGRPSNEKLFF
-,many,TRBV15,TRBJ1-1,TGTGCCACCAGCAGAGATCAAGGGGTCGCTGAAGCTTTCTTT,CATSRDQGVAEAFF